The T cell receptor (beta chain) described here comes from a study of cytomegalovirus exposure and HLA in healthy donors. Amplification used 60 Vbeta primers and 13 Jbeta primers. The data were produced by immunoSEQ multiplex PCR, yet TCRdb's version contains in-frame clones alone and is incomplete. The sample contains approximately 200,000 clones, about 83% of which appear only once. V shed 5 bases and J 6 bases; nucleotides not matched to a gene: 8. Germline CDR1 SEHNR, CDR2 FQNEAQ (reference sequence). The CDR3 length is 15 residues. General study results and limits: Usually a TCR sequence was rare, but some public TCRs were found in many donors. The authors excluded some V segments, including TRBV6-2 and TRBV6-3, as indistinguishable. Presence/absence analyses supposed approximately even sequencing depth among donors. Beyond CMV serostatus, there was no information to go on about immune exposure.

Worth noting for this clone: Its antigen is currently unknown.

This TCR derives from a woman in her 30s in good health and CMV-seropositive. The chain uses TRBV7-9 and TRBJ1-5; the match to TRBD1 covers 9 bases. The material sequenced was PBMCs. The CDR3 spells CASSTTGGAGQPQHF. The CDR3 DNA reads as TGTGCCAGCAGCACCACAGGGGGCGCGGGTCAGCCCCAGCATTTT.